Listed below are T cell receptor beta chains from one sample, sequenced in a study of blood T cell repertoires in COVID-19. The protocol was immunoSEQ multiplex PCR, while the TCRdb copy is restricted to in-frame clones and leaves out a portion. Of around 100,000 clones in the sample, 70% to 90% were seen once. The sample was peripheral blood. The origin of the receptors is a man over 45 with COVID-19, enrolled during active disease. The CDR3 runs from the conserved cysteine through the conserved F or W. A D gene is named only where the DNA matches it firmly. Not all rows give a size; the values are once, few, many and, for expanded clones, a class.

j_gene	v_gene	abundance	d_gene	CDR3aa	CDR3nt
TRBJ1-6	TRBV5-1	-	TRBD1	CASSPRGQQGATNSPLHF	TGCGCCAGCAGCCCCAGGGGCCAACAGGGGGCGACTAATTCACCCCTCCACTTT
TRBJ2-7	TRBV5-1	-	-	CASSLNRDSSPSYYEQYF	TGCGCCAGCAGCCTAAACCGGGACTCCTCCCCTTCTTACTACGAGCAGTACTTC
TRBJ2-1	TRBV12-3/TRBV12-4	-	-	CASSNAYRAEQFF	TGTGCCAGCAGTAACGCTTACAGGGCTGAGCAGTTCTTC
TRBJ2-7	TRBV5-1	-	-	CASSFGGGSYEQYF	TGCGCCAGCAGCTTTGGAGGGGGCAGCTACGAGCAGTACTTC
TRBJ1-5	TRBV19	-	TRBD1	CASSPGRGYLNQPQHF	TGTGCCAGTAGTCCGGGCAGGGGGTATCTCAATCAGCCCCAGCATTTT
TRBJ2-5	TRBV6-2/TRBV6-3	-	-	CASSYTGSQETQYF	TGTGCCAGCAGTTACACCGGGTCTCAAGAGACCCAGTACTTC
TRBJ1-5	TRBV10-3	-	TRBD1	CAISATGGGSNQPQHF	TGTGCCATCAGCGCGACAGGGGGCGGGAGCAATCAGCCCCAGCATTTT
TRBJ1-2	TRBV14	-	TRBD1	CASSQNRGEYGYTF	TGTGCCAGCAGCCAGAACAGGGGTGAATATGGCTACACCTTC
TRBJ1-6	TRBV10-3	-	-	CAIRGADSPLHF	TGTGCCATCCGGGGGGCTGATTCACCCCTCCACTTT
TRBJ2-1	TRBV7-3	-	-	CASSLQLTGSSYNEQFF	TGTGCCAGCAGCTTACAGCTTACAGGGAGCTCCTACAATGAGCAGTTCTTC
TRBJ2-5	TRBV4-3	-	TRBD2	CASSQDWASGGPAETQYF	TGCGCCAGCAGCCAAGATTGGGCTAGCGGGGGGCCCGCGGAGACCCAGTACTTC
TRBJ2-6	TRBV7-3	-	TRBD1	CASSPRDRGAPGANVLTF	TGTGCCAGCAGCCCCCGGGACAGGGGAGCGCCTGGGGCCAACGTCCTGACTTTC
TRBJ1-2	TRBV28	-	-	CASSSPTGVYGYTF	TGTGCCAGCAGTTCCCCAACGGGAGTCTATGGCTACACCTTC
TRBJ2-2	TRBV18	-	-	CASSPQERVNTGELFF	TGTGCCAGCTCACCGCAGGAGCGGGTAAACACCGGGGAGCTGTTTTTT
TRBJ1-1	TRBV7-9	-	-	CASSLQGGGDTEAFF	TGTGCCAGCAGCCTACAAGGGGGAGGGGACACTGAAGCTTTCTTT
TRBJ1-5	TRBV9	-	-	CASSNLRDNQPQHF	TGTGCCAGCAGCAATCTACGGGATAATCAGCCCCAGCATTTT
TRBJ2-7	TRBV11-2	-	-	CASSLATDFTYEQYF	TGTGCCAGCAGCTTGGCGACAGATTTCACCTACGAGCAGTACTTC
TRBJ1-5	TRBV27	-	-	CASSRRPGVEINQPQHF	TGTGCCAGCAGTAGAAGACCGGGAGTGGAAATCAATCAGCCCCAGCATTTT
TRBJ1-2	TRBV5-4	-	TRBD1	CASSLRGQTYGYTF	TGTGCCAGCAGCTTAAGGGGACAGACCTATGGCTACACCTTC
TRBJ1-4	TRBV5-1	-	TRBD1	CASRTGQGDGVAEKLFF	TGCGCCAGCAGGACTGGACAGGGGGACGGGGTAGCAGAAAAACTGTTTTTT
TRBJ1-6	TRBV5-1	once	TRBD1	CASSDTGDNSPLHF	TGCGCCAGCAGCGATACAGGGGACAATTCACCCCTCCACTTT
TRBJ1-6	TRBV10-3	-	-	CAISENPRGGGSPLHF	TGTGCCATCAGTGAGAACCCGCGGGGTGGCGGTTCACCCCTCCACTTT
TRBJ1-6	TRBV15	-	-	CATSRRPETGAITPLHF	TGTGCCACCAGCAGAAGACCGGAGACAGGTGCTATAACACCCCTCCACTTT
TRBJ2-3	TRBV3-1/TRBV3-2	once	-	CASSQGGTFTDTQYF	TGTGCCAGCAGCCAAGGAGGGACTTTCACAGATACGCAGTATTTT
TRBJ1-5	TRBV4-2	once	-	CASSQAVLERNQPQHF	TGTGCCAGCAGCCAAGCCGTTTTAGAGCGCAATCAGCCCCAGCATTTT
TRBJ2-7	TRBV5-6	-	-	CASSFPGVSSYEQYF	TGTGCCAGCAGCTTTCCCGGGGTCAGCTCCTACGAGCAGTACTTC
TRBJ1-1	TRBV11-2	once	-	CASSGDLSNTEAFF	TGTGCCAGCAGCGGGGACTTATCGAACACTGAAGCTTTCTTT
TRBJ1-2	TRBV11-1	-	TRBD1	CASSWDRATNYGYTF	TGTGCCAGCAGCTGGGACAGGGCTACTAACTATGGCTACACCTTC
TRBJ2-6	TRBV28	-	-	CASRPGVGTGANVLTF	TGTGCCAGCAGACCGGGGGTTGGGACTGGGGCCAACGTCCTGACTTTC
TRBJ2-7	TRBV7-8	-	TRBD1	CASSLMRTGVPHEQYF	TGTGCCAGCAGCTTAATGAGGACAGGGGTCCCTCACGAGCAGTACTTC
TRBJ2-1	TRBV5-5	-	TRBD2	CASSPGLAGYNEQFF	TGTGCCAGCAGCCCGGGACTAGCGGGATACAATGAGCAGTTCTTC
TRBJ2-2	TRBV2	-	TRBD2	CASRGLRGAAGELFF	TGTGCCAGCAGGGGATTGCGGGGGGCCGCCGGGGAGCTGTTTTTT
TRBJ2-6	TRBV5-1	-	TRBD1	CASSPGTGYTGANVLTF	TGCGCCAGCAGCCCTGGGACAGGATACACTGGGGCCAACGTCCTGACTTTC
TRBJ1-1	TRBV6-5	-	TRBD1	CATERTGLAEAFF	TGTGCCACCGAGAGGACAGGTTTGGCTGAAGCTTTCTTT
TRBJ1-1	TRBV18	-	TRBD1	CASSRQGSTNTEAFF	TGTGCCAGCTCTCGACAGGGGTCGACGAACACTGAAGCTTTCTTT
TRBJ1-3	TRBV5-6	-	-	CASSLEPSSGNTIYF	TGTGCCAGCAGCTTGGAACCGAGCTCTGGAAACACCATATATTTT
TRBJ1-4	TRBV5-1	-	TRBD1	CASSPGDREKLFF	TGCGCCAGCAGCCCGGGTGACAGGGAGAAACTGTTTTTT
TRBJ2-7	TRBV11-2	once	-	CASSLEKPYYEQYF	TGTGCCAGCAGCTTAGAAAAGCCCTACTACGAGCAGTACTTC
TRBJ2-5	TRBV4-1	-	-	CASSQDGSSGQETQYF	TGCGCCAGCAGCCAAGACGGAAGTAGCGGACAAGAGACCCAGTACTTC